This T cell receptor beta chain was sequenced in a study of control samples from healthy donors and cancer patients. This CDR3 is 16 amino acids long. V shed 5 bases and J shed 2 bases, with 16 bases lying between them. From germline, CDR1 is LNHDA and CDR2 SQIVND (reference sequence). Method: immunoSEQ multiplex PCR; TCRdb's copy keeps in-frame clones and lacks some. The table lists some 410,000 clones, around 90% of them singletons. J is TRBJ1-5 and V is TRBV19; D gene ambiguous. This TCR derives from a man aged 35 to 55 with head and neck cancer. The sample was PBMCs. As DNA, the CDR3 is TGTGCCAGTAGTGTCTACTCTATCGGGGGCAATCAGCCCCAGCATTTT. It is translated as CASSVYSIGGNQPQHF.